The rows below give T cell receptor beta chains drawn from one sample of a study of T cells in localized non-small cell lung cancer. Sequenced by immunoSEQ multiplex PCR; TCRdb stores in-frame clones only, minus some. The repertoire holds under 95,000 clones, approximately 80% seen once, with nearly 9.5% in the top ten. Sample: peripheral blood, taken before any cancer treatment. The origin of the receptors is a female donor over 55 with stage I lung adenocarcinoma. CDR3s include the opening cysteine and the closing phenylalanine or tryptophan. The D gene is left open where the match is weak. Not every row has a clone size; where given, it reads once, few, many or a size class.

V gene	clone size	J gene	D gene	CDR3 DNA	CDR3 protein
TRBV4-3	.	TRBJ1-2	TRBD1	TGCGCCAGCAGCCAGGGGGTCCAGGGGGCACGTGGCTACACCTTC	CASSQGVQGARGYTF
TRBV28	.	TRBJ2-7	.	TGTGCCAGCAGTCCCATAACCAGCTCCTACGAGCAGTACTTC	CASSPITSSYEQYF
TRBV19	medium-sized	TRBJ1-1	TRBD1	TGTGCCAGTAGTATAACAGGGGTGGACACTGAAGCTTTCTTT	CASSITGVDTEAFF
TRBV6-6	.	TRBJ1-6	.	TGTGCCAGCAACACAGGACAGTCCTATAATTCACCCCTCCACTTT	CASNTGQSYNSPLHF
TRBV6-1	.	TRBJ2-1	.	TGTGCCAGCCTTCGAACGGGGGGCGATAATGAGCAGTTCTTC	CASLRTGGDNEQFF
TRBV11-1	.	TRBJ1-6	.	TGTGCCAGCAGCACCGATTTAGGGCCGAACTCTTCACCCCTCCACTTT	CASSTDLGPNSSPLHF
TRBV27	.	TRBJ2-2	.	TGTGCCAGCAGCTGGCAGGGAACCGGGGAGCTGTTTTTT	CASSWQGTGELFF
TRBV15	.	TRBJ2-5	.	TGTGCCACCAGCAGAGATGTAGGGGAACAAGAGACCCAGTACTTC	CATSRDVGEQETQYF
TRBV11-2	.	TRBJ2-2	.	TGTGCCAGCAGCCGACAGATTGTAGGGACTCCGGGCGGGGAGCTGTTTTTT	CASSRQIVGTPGGELFF
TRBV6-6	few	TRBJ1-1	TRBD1	TGTGCCAGCAGTTCCGGGACAGGGGCTTTCTTT	CASSSGTGAFF
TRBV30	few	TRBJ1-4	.	TGTGCCTGGAGTAGTCCCCGACAGCTTTCCGATGAAAAACTGTTTTTT	CAWSSPRQLSDEKLFF
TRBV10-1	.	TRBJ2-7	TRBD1	TGCGCCACCGCCGGGACAGGGAGCGAGCAGTACTTC	CATAGTGSEQYF
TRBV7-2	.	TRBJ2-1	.	TGTGCCAGCAGCTCCGCCTTAGTGGGTGAGCAGTTCTTC	CASSSALVGEQFF
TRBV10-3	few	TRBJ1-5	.	TGTGCCATCAGTGATAGGATCAGGGAAGGGCGGAATCAGCCCCAGCATTTT	CAISDRIREGRNQPQHF
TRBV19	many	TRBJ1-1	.	TGTGCCAGTAGTATACTTAACACCGCTGAAGCTTTCTTT	CASSILNTAEAFF
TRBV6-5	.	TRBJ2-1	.	TGTGCCAGCAGTTACACTTACAATGAGCAGTTCTTC	CASSYTYNEQFF
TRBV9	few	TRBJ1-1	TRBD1	TGTGCCAGCAGCGTAGAGGGACAGTATGAAGCTTTCTTT	CASSVEGQYEAFF
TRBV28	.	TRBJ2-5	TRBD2	TGTGCCACCAACTCCGCCCAGCGGGGCCAAGAGACCCAGTACTTC	CATNSAQRGQETQYF
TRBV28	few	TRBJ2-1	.	TGTGCCAGCAGTTCATCAGACCTGGGGGGCCTTATCGATGAGCAGTTCTTC	CASSSSDLGGLIDEQFF
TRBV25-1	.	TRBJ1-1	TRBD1	TGTGCCAGCAGTGAATATCCGGCAGGGGGTCAGACTGAAGCTTTCTTT	CASSEYPAGGQTEAFF
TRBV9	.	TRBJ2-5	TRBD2	TGTGCCAGCAGCGTAGCTTCCGGACTAGCGGGGGACGGGACCCAGTACTTC	CASSVASGLAGDGTQYF
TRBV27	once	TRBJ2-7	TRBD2	TGTGCCAGCAGTTTGAGCGGGAGGGTCTACGAGCAGTACTTC	CASSLSGRVYEQYF
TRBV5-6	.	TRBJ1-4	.	TGTGCCAGCAGTCCAGGGGTAACTAATGAAAAACTGTTTTTT	CASSPGVTNEKLFF
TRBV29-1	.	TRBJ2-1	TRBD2	TGCAGCGGACTAGCGACCAATGAGCAGTTCTTC	CSGLATNEQFF
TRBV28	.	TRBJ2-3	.	TGTGCCAGCAGCGCCAGGATGGGGGAGGATACGCAGTATTTT	CASSARMGEDTQYF
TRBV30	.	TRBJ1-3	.	TGTGCCTGGAAACGGGCGCGAAACACCATATATTTT	CAWKRARNTIYF
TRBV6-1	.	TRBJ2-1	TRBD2	TGTGCCAGCAGTGGACCTCTAGCGGGAGGAGACAATGAGCAGTTCTTC	CASSGPLAGGDNEQFF
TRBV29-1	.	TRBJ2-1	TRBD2	TGCAGCGTTGAAGATATTAAGGGGACTAGCGGGAGGTTATCCTACAATGAGCAGTTCTTC	CSVEDIKGTSGRLSYNEQFF
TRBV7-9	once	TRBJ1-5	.	TGTGCCAGCAGCACCGGGGGGGGCCCAGGACAGCCCCAGCATTTT	CASSTGGGPGQPQHF
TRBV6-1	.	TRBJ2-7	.	TGTGCCACTTTCCGGGACCGCTCCTACGAGCAGTACTTC	CATFRDRSYEQYF
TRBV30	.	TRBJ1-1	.	TGTGCCTGGAGTGGACGTGGAGTGAATCGAGACACTGAAGCTTTCTTT	CAWSGRGVNRDTEAFF
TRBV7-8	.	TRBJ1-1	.	TGTGCCAGCAGCACTACCGGGACCCCTTCCACTGAAGCTTTCTTT	CASSTTGTPSTEAFF
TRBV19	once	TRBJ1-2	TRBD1	TGTGCCAGTAGTAAGGACAGGGATGTCGGAGGCTACACCTTC	CASSKDRDVGGYTF
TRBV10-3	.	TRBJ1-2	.	TGTGCCATCAGTGAGTGGTCGGGCTACACCTTC	CAISEWSGYTF
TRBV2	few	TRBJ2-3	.	TGTGCCAGCAGTGAGAGACGGGGGAGACGTACAGATACGCAGTATTTT	CASSERRGRRTDTQYF
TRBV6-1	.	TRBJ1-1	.	TGTGCCAGCAGTTTAGGGTTTTTGAACACTGAAGCTTTCTTT	CASSLGFLNTEAFF
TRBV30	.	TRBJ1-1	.	TGTGCCTGGAAGGAAAGGGGCCTTGGGGAAACTGAAGCTTTCTTT	CAWKERGLGETEAFF
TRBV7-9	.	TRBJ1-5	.	TGTGCCAGCAGCTCGGACAATAGCAATCAGCCCCAGCATTTT	CASSSDNSNQPQHF
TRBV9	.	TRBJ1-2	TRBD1	TGTGCCAGCAGCGTAGGGGACAGGTCCGGCTATGGCTACACCTTC	CASSVGDRSGYGYTF
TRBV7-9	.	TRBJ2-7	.	TGTGCCAGCAGCCTGTCGACCAGGGCCTACGAGCAGTACTTC	CASSLSTRAYEQYF
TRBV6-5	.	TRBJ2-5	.	TGTGCCAGCAGCCGGAACGGTGTAGTAGCGACCCAGTACTTC	CASSRNGVVATQYF
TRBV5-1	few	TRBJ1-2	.	TGCGCCAGCAGCTTATCGGGGGTAAATGGCTACACCTTC	CASSLSGVNGYTF
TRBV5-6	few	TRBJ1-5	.	TGTGCCAGCAGTCTTACCAGGGGCAAGCCCCAGCATTTT	CASSLTRGKPQHF
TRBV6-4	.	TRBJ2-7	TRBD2	TGTGCCAGCAGGGGACCTAGCGGGGGGTCCTACGAGCAGTACTTC	CASRGPSGGSYEQYF
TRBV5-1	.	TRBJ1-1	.	TGCGCCAGCAGCTTGGAAGGGCAGGGTCAGGAAGCTTTCTTT	CASSLEGQGQEAFF